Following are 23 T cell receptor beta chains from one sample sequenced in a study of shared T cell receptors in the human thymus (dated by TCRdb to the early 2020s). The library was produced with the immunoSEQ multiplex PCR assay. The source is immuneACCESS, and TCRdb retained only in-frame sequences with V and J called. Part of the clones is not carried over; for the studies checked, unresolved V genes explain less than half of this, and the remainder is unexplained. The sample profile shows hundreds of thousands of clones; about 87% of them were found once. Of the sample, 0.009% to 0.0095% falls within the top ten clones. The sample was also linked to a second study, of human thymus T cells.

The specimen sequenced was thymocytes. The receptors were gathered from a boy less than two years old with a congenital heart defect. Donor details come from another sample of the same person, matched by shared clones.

This chain's CDR3 is CASSPNSDRVQPQHF. The CDR3 DNA is TGTGCCAGTAGTCCAAATTCCGACAGGGTTCAGCCCCAGCATTTT. The rearrangement links TRBV19 to TRBJ1-5, with 7 bases lining up with TRBD1. J was trimmed by 6 bases and V by 5 bases; bases with no gene match: 10. Germline V lookup: CDR1 LNHDA, CDR2 SQIVND (reference sequence). CDR3 length equals 15 residues.

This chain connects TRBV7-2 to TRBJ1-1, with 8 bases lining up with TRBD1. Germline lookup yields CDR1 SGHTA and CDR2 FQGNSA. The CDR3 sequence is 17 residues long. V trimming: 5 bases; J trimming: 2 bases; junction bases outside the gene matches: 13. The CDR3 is CASSPRTGKRSNTEAFF. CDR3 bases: TGTGCCAGCAGCCCCCGGACAGGGAAACGTTCCAACACTGAAGCTTTCTTT.

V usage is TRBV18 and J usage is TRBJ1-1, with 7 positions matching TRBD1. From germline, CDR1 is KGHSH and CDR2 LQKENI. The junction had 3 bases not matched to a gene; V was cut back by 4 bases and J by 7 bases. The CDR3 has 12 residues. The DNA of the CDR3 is TGTGCCAGCTCACAGGGGGCGGATGAAGCTTTCTTT. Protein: CASSQGADEAFF.

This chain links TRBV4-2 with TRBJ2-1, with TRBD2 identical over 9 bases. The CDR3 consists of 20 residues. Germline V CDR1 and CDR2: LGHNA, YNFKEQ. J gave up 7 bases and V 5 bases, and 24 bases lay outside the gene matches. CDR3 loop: CASSAGQTSGRGGPANEQFF. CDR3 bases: TGTGCCAGCAGCGCCGGCCAGACTAGCGGCAGGGGGGGTCCCGCAAATGAGCAGTTCTTC.

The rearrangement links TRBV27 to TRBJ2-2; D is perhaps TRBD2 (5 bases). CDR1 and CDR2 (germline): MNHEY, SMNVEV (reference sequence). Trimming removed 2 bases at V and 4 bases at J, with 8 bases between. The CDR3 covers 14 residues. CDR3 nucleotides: TGTGCCAGCAGTTTACGGGAAGGCACCGGGGAGCTGTTTTTT. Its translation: CASSLREGTGELFF.

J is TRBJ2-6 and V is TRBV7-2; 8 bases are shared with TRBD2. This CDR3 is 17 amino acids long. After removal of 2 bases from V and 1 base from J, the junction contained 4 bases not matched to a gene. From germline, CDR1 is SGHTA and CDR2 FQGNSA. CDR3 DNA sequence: TGTGCCAGCAGCTTATCTGGCGGGGGGTCTGGGGCCAACGTCCTGACTTTC. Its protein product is CASSLSGGGSGANVLTF. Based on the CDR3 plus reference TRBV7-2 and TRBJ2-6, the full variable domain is GAGVSQSPSNKVTEKGKDVELRCDPISGHTALYWYRQSLGQGLEFLIYFQGNSAPDKSGLPSDRFSAERTGGSVSTLTIQRTQQEDSAVYLCASSLSGGGSGANVLTFGAGSRLTVL.

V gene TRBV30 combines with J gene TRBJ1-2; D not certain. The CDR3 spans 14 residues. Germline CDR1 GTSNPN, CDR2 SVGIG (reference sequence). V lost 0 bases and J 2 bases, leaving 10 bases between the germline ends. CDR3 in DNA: TGTGCCTGGAGTGTACTGGCCGGGAACTATGGCTACACCTTC. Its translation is CAWSVLAGNYGYTF.

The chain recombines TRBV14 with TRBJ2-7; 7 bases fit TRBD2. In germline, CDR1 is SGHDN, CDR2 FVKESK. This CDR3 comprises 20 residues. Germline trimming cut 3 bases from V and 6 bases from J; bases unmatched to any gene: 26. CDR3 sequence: CASSHGRAEKTRGRGFEQYF. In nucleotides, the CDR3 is TGTGCCAGCAGCCACGGACGGGCCGAGAAAACCCGAGGGAGGGGATTCGAGCAGTACTTC.

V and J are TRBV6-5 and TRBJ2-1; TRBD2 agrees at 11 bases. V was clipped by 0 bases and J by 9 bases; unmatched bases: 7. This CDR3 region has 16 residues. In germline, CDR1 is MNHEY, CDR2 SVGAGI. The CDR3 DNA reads TGTGCCAGCAGTTACTCAACTAGCGGGAGTCTGGGTGAGCAGTTCTTC. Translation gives CASSYSTSGSLGEQFF.

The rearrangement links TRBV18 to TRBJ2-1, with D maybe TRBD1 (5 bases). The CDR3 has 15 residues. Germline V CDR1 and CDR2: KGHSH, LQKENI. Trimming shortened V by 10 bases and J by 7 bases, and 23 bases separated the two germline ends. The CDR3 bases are TGTGCCACCGTAGGTCGCCAGGGAAGGGAAAATGAGCAGTTCTTC. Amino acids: CATVGRQGRENEQFF.

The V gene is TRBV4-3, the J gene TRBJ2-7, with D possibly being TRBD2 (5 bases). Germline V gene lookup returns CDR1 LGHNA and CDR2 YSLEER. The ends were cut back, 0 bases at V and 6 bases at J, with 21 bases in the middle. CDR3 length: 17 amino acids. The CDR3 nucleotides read TGCGCCAGCAGCCAAGACGGGAAGACGACCTCCCCTCTCGAGCAGTACTTC. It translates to CASSQDGKTTSPLEQYF.

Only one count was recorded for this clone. CDR3 coding DNA: TGTGCCAGCAGCTCCTCCTCGAGCGGGCAAGAGACCCAGTACTTC. This codes for CASSSSSSGQETQYF. The chain couples TRBV7-9 to TRBJ2-5, with a possible D match to TRBD2 (6 bases). From germline, CDR1 is SEHNR and CDR2 FQNEAQ (reference sequence). The CDR3 length is 15 residues. V was shortened by 4 bases and J by 2 bases, with 14 bases between the two germline ends.

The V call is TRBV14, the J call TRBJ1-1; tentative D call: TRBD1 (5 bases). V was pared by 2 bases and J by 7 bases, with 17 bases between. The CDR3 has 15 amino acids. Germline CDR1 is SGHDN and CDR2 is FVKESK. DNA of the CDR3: TGTGCCAGCAGCCAAACCCCCGACAGAACTAATGAAGCTTTCTTT. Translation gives CASSQTPDRTNEAFF.

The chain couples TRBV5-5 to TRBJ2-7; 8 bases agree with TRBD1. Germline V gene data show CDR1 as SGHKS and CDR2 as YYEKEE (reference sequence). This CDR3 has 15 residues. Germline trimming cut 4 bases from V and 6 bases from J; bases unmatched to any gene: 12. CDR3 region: CASSLTRDRISEQYF. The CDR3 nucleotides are TGTGCCAGCAGCCTAACCCGGGACAGGATTAGCGAGCAGTACTTC.

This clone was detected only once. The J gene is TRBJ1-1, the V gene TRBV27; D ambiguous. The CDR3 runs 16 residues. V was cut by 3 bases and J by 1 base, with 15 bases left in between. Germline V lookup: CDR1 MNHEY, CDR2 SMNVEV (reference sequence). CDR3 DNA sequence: TGTGCCAGCAGTTTCCATCCCGGATCTAGGAACACTGAAGCTTTCTTT. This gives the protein CASSFHPGSRNTEAFF.

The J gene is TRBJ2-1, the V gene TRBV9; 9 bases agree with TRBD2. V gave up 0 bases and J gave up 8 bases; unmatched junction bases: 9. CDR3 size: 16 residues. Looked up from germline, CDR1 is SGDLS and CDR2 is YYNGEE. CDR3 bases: TGTGCCAGCAGCGTAGGGGGCGGGAGGGCTTCTTATGAGCAGTTCTTC. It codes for CASSVGGGRASYEQFF.

Here the CDR3 reads CASRPGHPGGTDTQYF. In nucleotides, the CDR3 is TGTGCCAGCAGGCCGGGCCACCCGGGGGGCACAGATACGCAGTATTTT. The V and J genes are TRBV28 and TRBJ2-3; TRBD2 is a possible D gene (6 bases). V was cut by 6 bases and J by 1 base, with 17 bases left in between. In germline, CDR1 is MDHEN, CDR2 SYDVKM. CDR3 length: 16 residues.

The chain's CDR3 is CASSTEETSGLPQFF. CDR3 bases: TGCGCCAGCAGTACTGAGGAGACTAGCGGCTTACCTCAGTTCTTC. The V call is TRBV10-2, the J call TRBJ2-1, with TRBD2 identical over 9 bases. J gave up 13 bases and V 5 bases, and 15 bases lay outside the gene matches. The CDR3 totals 15 residues. The germline V gene encodes CDR1 WSHSY and CDR2 SAAADI.

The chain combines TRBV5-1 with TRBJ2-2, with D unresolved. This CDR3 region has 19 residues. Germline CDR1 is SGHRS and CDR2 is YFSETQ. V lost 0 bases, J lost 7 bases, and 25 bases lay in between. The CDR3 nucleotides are TGCGCCAGCAGCTTGGCCCTATATTCCAACCCCCCGTCTCTCGGGGAGCTGTTTTTT. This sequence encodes CASSLALYSNPPSLGELFF.

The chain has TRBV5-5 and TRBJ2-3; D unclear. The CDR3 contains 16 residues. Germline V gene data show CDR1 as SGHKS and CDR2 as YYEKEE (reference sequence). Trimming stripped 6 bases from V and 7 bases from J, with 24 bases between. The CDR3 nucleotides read TGTGCCAGCACCCCGTGTTTTGGGTTGACGGAGAATACGCAGTATTTT. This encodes CASTPCFGLTENTQYF.

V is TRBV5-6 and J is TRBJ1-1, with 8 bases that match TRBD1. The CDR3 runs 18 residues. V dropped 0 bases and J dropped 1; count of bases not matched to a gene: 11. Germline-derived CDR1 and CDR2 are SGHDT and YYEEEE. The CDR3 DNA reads TGTGCCAGCAGCTTGGATGGGTGGGGCAGGGGGCAGAACACTGAAGCTTTCTTT. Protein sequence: CASSLDGWGRGQNTEAFF.

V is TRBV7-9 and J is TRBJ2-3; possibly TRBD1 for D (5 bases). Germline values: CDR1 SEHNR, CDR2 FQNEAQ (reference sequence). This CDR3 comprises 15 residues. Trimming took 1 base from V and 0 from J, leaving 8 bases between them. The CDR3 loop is CASSLGTTSTDTQYF. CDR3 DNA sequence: TGTGCCAGCAGCTTAGGGACAACTAGCACAGATACGCAGTATTTT.

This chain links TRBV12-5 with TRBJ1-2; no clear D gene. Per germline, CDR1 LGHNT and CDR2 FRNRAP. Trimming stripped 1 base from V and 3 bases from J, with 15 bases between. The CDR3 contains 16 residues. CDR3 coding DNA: TGTGCTAGTGGTTTGGCGACGGGAGGGTTGGACTATGGCTACACCTTC. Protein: CASGLATGGLDYGYTF.